A single T cell receptor beta chain is shown here with its context. The germline V gene encodes CDR1 MNHEY and CDR2 SVGAGI. J gave up 4 bases and V 8 bases, and 2 bases lay outside the gene matches. There are 14 residues in the CDR3. The data were taken from a study of shared clonotypes between healthy human individuals. Deep-level running was used for the assay. Sequencing was performed with immunoSEQ multiplex PCR; in TCRdb, only in-frame clones are kept and a portion is missing. Here the sample spans about 460,000 clones, 70% to 80% being singletons. What was sequenced was PBMCs. This chain joins TRBV6-5 and TRBJ2-1; TRBD2 aligns across 13 bases. This clonotype originated in a woman between 40 and 50 years old in good health. Some clones in this sample may be carry-over from other donors' samples. The CDR3 is CASGTSGEYNEQFF. In DNA form, the CDR3 reads TGTGCCAGCGGGACTAGCGGGGAGTACAATGAGCAGTTCTTC.